The 29 T cell receptor beta chains below were found in one sample sequenced in a study of Graves' ophthalmopathy and Graves' hyperthyroidism. RNA transcripts were the source from which TCR beta CDR3 regions were amplified. HTBI primers were used in a first-round RT-PCR, which preceded a second-round multiplex PCR. A single record per CDR3 protein comes from TCRdb applying MiXCR to the multiplex PCR reads. The sample has hundreds of thousands of distinct CDR3 sequences, approximately 15% seen once; the top ten hold approximately 9.8%. The sample taken for sequencing was blood. Receptors were obtained from a woman aged 25 to 39 with Graves' ophthalmopathy.

The genes are TRBV12-3 or TRBV12-4 and TRBJ2-7; tentatively, D is TRBD2 (5 bases). Trimming left V 1 base short and J 1 base short, with 14 bases between. There are 16 residues in the CDR3. The DNA for the CDR3 is TGTGCCAGCAGTTTAGGGGGTGGGAGCGGATCCTACGAGCAGTACTTC. This encodes CASSLGGGSGSYEQYF.

In its sample, this clonotype was seen many times. The DNA of the CDR3 is TGTGCCAGCAGTTTAGTGGGACAGGCTAGCTCTGGAAACACCATATATTTT. Translating it yields CASSLVGQASSGNTIYF. The chain combines TRBV12-3 or TRBV12-4 with TRBJ1-3, with 8 bases that match TRBD1. V was pared by 1 base and J by 0 bases, with 5 bases of the junction left unmatched. This CDR3 is 17 amino acids long.

This clonotype was observed many times. The rearrangement joins TRBV28 to TRBJ2-5; D is undetermined. The germline V gene has CDR1 MDHEN and CDR2 SYDVKM. CDR3 size: 16 residues. V was shortened by 3 bases and J by 5 bases, with 19 bases between the two germline ends. The CDR3 DNA is TGTGCCAGCAGTTTGTCGGATGGCCTCCTCCGGGAGACCCAGTACTTC. Amino acids: CASSLSDGLLRETQYF.

This clonotype has at least ten counts. The chain has TRBV6-1 and TRBJ1-1, with a weak D call TRBD1 (5 bases). The CDR3 contains 13 residues. Germline lookup yields CDR1 MNHNS and CDR2 SASEGT. The germline V and J ends were trimmed by 7 bases and 2 bases, with 11 bases remaining between them. The CDR3 nucleotides are TGTGCCAGCACGTGGACAAAAAACACTGAAGCTTTCTTT. Protein sequence: CASTWTKNTEAFF.

This clonotype was seen at least ten times. This chain joins TRBV12-3 or TRBV12-4 and TRBJ2-7; no firm D call. V gave up 3 bases and J gave up 2 bases, with 11 bases separating them. The CDR3 is 14 residues long. CDR3 sequence (DNA): TGTGCCAGCAGTTTGTCTGAGTGGGCCTACGAGCAGTACTTC. Translated: CASSLSEWAYEQYF.

This clonotype was detected ten times or more. This sequence joins TRBV9 and TRBJ2-2, with TRBD2 matching 10 bases. Trimming took 7 bases from V and 4 from J; bases not matched to a gene: 10. The CDR3 spans 16 residues. Germline loops: CDR1 SGDLS, CDR2 YYNGEE. CDR3 amino acids: CASSRGGTSVTGELFF. As DNA, the CDR3 is TGTGCCAGCTCTAGAGGGGGGACTAGCGTCACCGGGGAGCTGTTTTTT.

This clonotype was counted many times. The chain carries TRBV4-1 and TRBJ1-1; 11 nucleotides match TRBD1. J gave up 5 bases and V 2 bases, and 10 bases lay outside the gene matches. The CDR3 is 17 residues long. Germline CDR1 reads MGHRA; CDR2 reads YSYEKL. CDR3 sequence reads: CASSQQTFRDRGTEAFF. CDR3 sequence (DNA): TGCGCCAGCAGCCAACAAACGTTCCGGGACAGGGGGACTGAAGCTTTCTTT.

This clonotype has at least ten counts. The rearrangement joins TRBV24-1 to TRBJ2-2, with unresolved D. V lost 3 bases to trimming and J lost 1 base, with 5 bases between them. The CDR3 loop spans 14 amino acids. Germline assignment: CDR1 KGHDR and CDR2 SFDVKD. This chain's CDR3 is CATSDEVNTGELFF. As DNA, the CDR3 is TGTGCCACCAGTGATGAGGTGAACACCGGGGAGCTGTTTTTT.

In its sample, this clonotype was seen once. J is TRBJ1-2 and V is TRBV6-1; D is perhaps TRBD1 (5 bases). The CDR3 has 14 residues. The germline CDR1 and CDR2 sequences are MNHNS and SASEGT. V lost 8 bases to trimming and J lost 4 bases, with 17 bases between them. CDR3 region: CASGRGGLGYGYTF. CDR3 sequence (DNA): TGTGCCAGCGGAAGGGGAGGCCTCGGCTATGGCTACACCTTC.

This clonotype was recorded many times. The gene calls are TRBV6-5 and TRBJ1-5, with D possibly being TRBD1 (6 bases). This CDR3 contains 14 residues. Germline assignment: CDR1 MNHEY and CDR2 SVGAGI. Trimming shortened V by 4 bases and J by 4 bases, and 11 bases separated the two germline ends. The CDR3 sequence is CASSSPRGNQPQHF. The CDR3 DNA reads TGTGCCAGCAGTTCCCCCAGGGGTAATCAGCCCCAGCATTTT.

The chain has TRBV6-1 and TRBJ1-1, with D hard to call. CDR3 length: 13 residues. Germline loops: CDR1 MNHNS, CDR2 SASEGT. With 6 bases removed from V and 1 base from J, the gap between germline ends came to 9 bases. The CDR3 DNA reads as TGTGCCAGCAGGACTTCCTCGAACACTGAAGCTTTCTTT. Its translation: CASRTSSNTEAFF.

V usage is TRBV20-1 and J usage is TRBJ2-7; no definite D call. Between the trimmed V and J ends, which lost 0 bases and 3 bases, there was a span of 12 bases. There are 14 residues in the CDR3. Per germline, CDR1 DFQATT and CDR2 SNEGSKA (reference sequence). The CDR3 loop is CSARDGLVDYEQYF. CDR3 DNA sequence: TGCAGTGCTAGAGATGGGTTAGTCGACTACGAGCAGTACTTC.

This clonotype occurred many times. The gene calls are TRBV19 and TRBJ1-5; D is ambiguous. V was trimmed by 5 bases and J by 1 base, leaving 12 bases between them. The CDR3 totals 15 residues. CDR1 and CDR2 from the germline V gene are LNHDA and SQIVND (reference sequence). The CDR3 DNA reads as TGTGCCAGTAGTGTAGCGACAAGGAGCAATCAGCCCCAGCATTTT. This encodes CASSVATRSNQPQHF.

This clonotype occurred many times. The gene calls are TRBV28 and TRBJ1-1; possibly TRBD1 for D (5 bases). CDR3 length: 13 amino acids. In germline, CDR1 is MDHEN, CDR2 SYDVKM. Trimming removed 10 bases at V and 5 bases at J, with 17 bases between. The CDR3 coding sequence is TGTGCCATCCGGTCGAGGGGCTCTACTGAAGCTTTCTTT. Protein sequence: CAIRSRGSTEAFF.

This clonotype was seen repeatedly, ten times or more. This rearrangement joins TRBV5-1 to TRBJ1-6; D is unclear. V lost 2 bases to trimming and J lost 4 bases, with 16 bases between them. The germline V gene encodes CDR1 SGHRS and CDR2 YFSETQ. The CDR3 is 17 amino acids. The CDR3 spells CASSFDFSGSYNSPLHF. The CDR3 bases are TGCGCCAGCAGCTTCGACTTCTCGGGCAGTTATAATTCACCCCTCCACTTT.

This clonotype was counted at least ten times. Given a much more abundant clone one base away, this may be a read error. The rearrangement uses TRBV10-3 and TRBJ1-2; D might be TRBD1 (6 bases). The CDR3 is made up of 14 amino acids. The germline V gene has CDR1 ENHRY and CDR2 SYGVKD. Trimming cost V 9 bases and J 4 bases, with 18 bases left between them. The CDR3 nucleotides are TGTGCCATTAGGGGGAACAGTGACAGCTATGGCTACACCTTC. This codes for CAIRGNSDSYGYTF.

This clonotype was recorded many times. The rearrangement joins TRBV27 to TRBJ2-7; D perhaps matches TRBD2 (7 bases). CDR1 MNHEY and CDR2 SMNVEV come from the germline V gene (reference sequence). With 6 bases removed from V and 7 bases from J, the gap between germline ends came to 19 bases. The CDR3 spans 14 residues. This CDR3 reads CASSSGGGGQEQYF. The CDR3 bases are TGTGCCAGCAGCTCCGGGGGAGGGGGGCAAGAGCAGTACTTC.

This clonotype has ten or more counts. This chain connects TRBV6-1 to TRBJ1-2; D may be TRBD1 (6 bases). Germline lookup yields CDR1 MNHNS and CDR2 SASEGT. The V and J ends lost 8 bases and 7 bases respectively, with 17 bases between them. This CDR3 contains 13 residues. As DNA, the CDR3 is TGTGCCAGCGTGAGGGGACATATGTTTGGCTACACCTTC. Protein: CASVRGHMFGYTF.

The V call is TRBV12-3 or TRBV12-4, the J call TRBJ1-2; no firm D call. Trimming took off 1 base at V and 4 bases at J, with 13 bases between the two ends. This CDR3 comprises 15 residues. The CDR3 here is CASSLGSPAGYGYTF. As DNA, the CDR3 is TGTGCCAGCAGTTTAGGTTCCCCCGCAGGCTATGGCTACACCTTC.

The CDR3 here is CASSATEVEAFF. CDR3 DNA sequence: TGTGCCAGCAGCGCTACAGAGGTTGAAGCTTTCTTT. The genes are TRBV7-2 and TRBJ1-1, with D unresolved. The CDR3 contains 12 residues. V lost 5 bases and J lost 7, with 11 bases in between. Germline CDR1 and CDR2: SGHTA and FQGNSA.

At least ten counts were recorded for this clonotype. The gene calls are TRBV29-1 and TRBJ2-7, with 7 bases matching TRBD1. Germline assignment: CDR1 SQVTM and CDR2 ANQGSEA. This CDR3 spans 14 amino acids. V trimming: 2 bases; J trimming: 0 bases; junction bases outside the gene matches: 4. This chain's CDR3 is CSVEKQGSSYEQYF. Written as DNA, the CDR3 is TGCAGCGTTGAAAAACAGGGGAGCTCCTACGAGCAGTACTTC.

In its sample, this clonotype was seen many times. J is TRBJ1-6 and V is TRBV6-5, with D unresolved. Between the trimmed V and J ends, which lost 0 bases and 9 bases, there was a span of 15 bases. Germline loops: CDR1 MNHEY, CDR2 SVGAGI. The CDR3 covers 16 residues. The CDR3 DNA sequence: TGTGCCAGCAGTTACTCCGGCGGCCCAGGCGGTTCACCCCTCCACTTT. It codes for CASSYSGGPGGSPLHF.

The genes are TRBV10-3 and TRBJ1-2; 7 bases map to TRBD1. CDR3 size: 15 residues. Germline CDR1 reads ENHRY; CDR2 reads SYGVKD. The J segment lost 4 bases and the V segment lost 7 bases, leaving 12 bases of the junction unmatched. As DNA, the CDR3 is TGTGCCATCACCGAGAAGACAGGGAATTTCTATGGCTACACCTTC. Translated: CAITEKTGNFYGYTF.

The J gene is TRBJ2-7, the V gene TRBV12-3 or TRBV12-4; no firm D call. The CDR3 is 17 residues long. The germline V and J ends were trimmed by 0 bases and 0 bases, with 15 bases remaining between them. DNA for the CDR3: TGTGCCAGCAGTTTAGCCCTTTTGAATGACGGCTCCTACGAGCAGTACTTC. Translating gives CASSLALLNDGSYEQYF.

This clonotype has more than one count but fewer than ten. This chain connects TRBV6-5 to TRBJ2-5, with 8 positions matching TRBD2. Germline values: CDR1 MNHEY, CDR2 SVGAGI. The J segment lost 7 bases and the V segment lost 3 bases, leaving 13 bases of the junction unmatched. The CDR3 is made up of 16 amino acids. Here the CDR3 reads CASSYSGELLSGTQYF. The DNA of the CDR3 is TGTGCCAGCAGTTATAGCGGGGAACTCCTCTCCGGGACCCAGTACTTC.

The CDR3 region is CASNGGGASQETQYF. For the CDR3, the DNA is TGTGCCAGCAATGGAGGAGGGGCTAGCCAAGAGACCCAGTACTTC. The chain carries TRBV28 and TRBJ2-5; D perhaps matches TRBD2 (6 bases). The CDR3 has 15 amino acids. V shed 7 bases and J shed 1 base, with 16 bases lying between them. From germline, CDR1 is MDHEN and CDR2 SYDVKM. Looking up the rest from reference TRBV28 and TRBJ2-5 gives the full variable domain: DVKVTQSSRYLVKRTGEKVFLECVQDMDHENMFWYRQDPGLGLRLIYFSYDVKMKEKGDIPEGYSVSREKKERFSLILESASTNQTSMYLCASNGGGASQETQYFGPGTRLLVL.

The table lists this clonotype with a few counts. The V gene is TRBV6-2 or TRBV6-3, the J gene TRBJ1-2; no definite D call. Trimming left V 2 bases short and J 3 bases short, with 7 bases between. Germline V gives CDR1 MNHEY, CDR2 SVGEGT. CDR3 length: 13 amino acids. CDR3 in DNA: TGTGCCAGCAGTTACGTTGGGGACTATGGCTACACCTTC. Translated, it gives CASSYVGDYGYTF.

This clonotype was counted many times. The chain recombines TRBV10-3 with TRBJ2-7, with TRBD1 as a possible D gene (6 bases). The CDR3 has 12 amino acids. Germline CDR1 is ENHRY and CDR2 is SYGVKD. Trimming shortened V by 4 bases and J by 4 bases, and 8 bases separated the two germline ends. The CDR3 region has the DNA TGTGCCATCAGTGCGGACAGATACGAGCAGTACTTC. Amino acids: CAISADRYEQYF.

There are many counts of this clonotype. The V and J genes are TRBV19 and TRBJ1-5; TRBD1 might be the D (6 bases). V lost 6 bases and J 4 bases, leaving 19 bases between the germline ends. The CDR3 runs 16 residues. Germline V CDR1 and CDR2: LNHDA, SQIVND (reference sequence). CDR3 amino acids: CASSRNTGRKNQPQHF. The DNA of the CDR3 is TGTGCCAGTAGCCGTAATACAGGGAGGAAGAATCAGCCCCAGCATTTT. The variable domain in full, completed from reference TRBV19 and TRBJ1-5, reads DGGITQSPKYLFRKEGQNVTLSCEQNLNHDAMYWYRQDPGQGLRLIYYSQIVNDFQKGDIAEGYSVSREKKESFPLTVTSAQKNPTAFYLCASSRNTGRKNQPQHFGDGTRLSIL.